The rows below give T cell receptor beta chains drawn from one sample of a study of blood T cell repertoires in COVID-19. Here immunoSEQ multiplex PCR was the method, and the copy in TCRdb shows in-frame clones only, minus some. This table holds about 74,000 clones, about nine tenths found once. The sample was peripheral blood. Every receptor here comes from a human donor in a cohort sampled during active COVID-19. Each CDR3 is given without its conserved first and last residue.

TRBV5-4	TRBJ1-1	ASSLEGANTEAF
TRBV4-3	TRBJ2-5	ASSLQGAVETQY
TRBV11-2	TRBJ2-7	ASSLLGRGPPYEQY
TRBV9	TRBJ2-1	ASSVGGVEQF
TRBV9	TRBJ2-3	ASSVGVGGNLRFGTALNKDTQY
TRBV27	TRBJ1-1	ASSPRRLTEAF
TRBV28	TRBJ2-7	ASSLRGLAVYEQY
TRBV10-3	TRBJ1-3	AITPGGLSSSGNTIY
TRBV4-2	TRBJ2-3	ASSLGGGRAGTDTQY
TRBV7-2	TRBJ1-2	ASSLISWAGYGYT
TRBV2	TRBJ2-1	ASRRPGGGDYNEQF
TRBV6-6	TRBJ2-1	ASSYAGAYNEQF
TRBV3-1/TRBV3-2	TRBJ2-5	ASSQGGGREGRETQY
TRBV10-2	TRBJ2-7	ASSGRYEQY
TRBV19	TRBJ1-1	ASCGQVPEAF
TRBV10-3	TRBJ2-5	AISEGGFEETQY
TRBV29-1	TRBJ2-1	SVDGLGLKGNEQF
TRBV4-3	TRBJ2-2	ASSIAGAGELF
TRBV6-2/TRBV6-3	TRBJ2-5	ASSYLGSQETQY
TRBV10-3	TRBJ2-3	AISDLLRDTQY
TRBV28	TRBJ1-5	ASRLEPPSSNQPQH
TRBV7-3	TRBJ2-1	ASSLGLAVNEQF
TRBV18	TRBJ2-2	ASSPSGRGAGELF
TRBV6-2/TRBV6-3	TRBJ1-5	ASSQDKQGQPQH
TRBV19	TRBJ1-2	ASSIGGTGVFYGYT
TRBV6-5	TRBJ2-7	ASSSSGPSSYEQY
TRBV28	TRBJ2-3	ASRGAEPRSTDTQY
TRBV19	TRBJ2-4	ASSAGGIIQY
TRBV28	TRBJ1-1	ASRSQGEVEAF
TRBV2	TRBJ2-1	ASSKQGWNNEQF
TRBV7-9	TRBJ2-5	ASSSGQFQETQY
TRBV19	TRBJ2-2	ASSPRQAASTGELF
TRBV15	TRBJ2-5	ATSRPGLAEIQETQY
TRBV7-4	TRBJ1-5	ASSPTFKGQSNQPQH
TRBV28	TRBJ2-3	ASSLIPSSSGLTDTQY
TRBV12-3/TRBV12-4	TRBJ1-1	ASSEFSAAF
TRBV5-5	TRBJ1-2	ASSPQSGGRNGYT
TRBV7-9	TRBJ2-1	ASSPSLAGNNEQF